This T cell receptor (beta chain) was captured in a study of human T cells and chemical hapten exposure. About the research overall: Variability of per-sample TCR yields stemmed mainly from small differences in pooled library volume.

General study findings and limits: Those TCRs sitting above 1 in 1000 frequency stayed the same with DPC sensitization.

As for time point: healthy volunteer bleed at 2 weeks. Total RNA came from unfractionated whole blood. Germline assignment: CDR1 GTSNPN and CDR2 SVGIG (reference sequence). The CDR3 is made up of 12 amino acids. As the library was built, unique molecular identifiers were attached to individual cDNA molecules. TCRdb re-called the RACE reads with MiXCR, one entry per CDR3 protein. The table includes around 130,000 distinct CDR3 sequences, about 9% detected once. A few counts support this clonotype. Its antigen is as yet unknown. At one end, the junction sequence differs from germline, possibly due to a read error.

This chain connects TRBV30 to TRBJ1-5; D unresolved. Source material: whole blood. This sequence was found in a male donor in good health. Some clones in this sample may be carry-over from other donors' samples. The CDR3: CAWSPSDQPQHF. The CDR3 bases are TGTGCCTGGAGTCCTAGCGATCAGCCCCAGCATTTT.